This T cell receptor (beta chain) was identified during a study of Graves' ophthalmopathy and Graves' hyperthyroidism. Beta-chain TCR CDR3 regions were amplified from RNA transcripts. Amplification began with first-round RT-PCR using HTBI primers, then second-round multiplex PCR was performed. In TCRdb, the multiplex PCR reads were re-called with MiXCR into one record per CDR3 protein. Of 500,000 to 600,000 distinct CDR3 sequences listed, under 40% are singletons. As for this clonotype: Its antigen is currently unknown.

Study-wide findings and caveats: Built on 13 signatures, a model told ophthalmopathy apart from stable hyperthyroidism with about 88% sensitivity and approximately 80% specificity.

V lost 6 bases to trimming and J lost 3 bases; unmatched junction nucleotides: 12. This CDR3 contains 17 residues. Germline CDR1 reads DFQATT; CDR2 reads SNEGSKA (reference sequence). Sequenced: peripheral blood or thyroid tissue (not recorded which). The rearrangement uses TRBV20-1 and TRBJ2-7, with 15 positions matching TRBD2. This clonotype was sampled from an adult man with Graves' hyperthyroidism. DNA of the CDR3: TGCAGTGCCCTAGGAGCTGGGACTAGCGGGGGGCTCTACGAGCAGTACTTC. Amino acid sequence: CSALGAGTSGGLYEQYF.